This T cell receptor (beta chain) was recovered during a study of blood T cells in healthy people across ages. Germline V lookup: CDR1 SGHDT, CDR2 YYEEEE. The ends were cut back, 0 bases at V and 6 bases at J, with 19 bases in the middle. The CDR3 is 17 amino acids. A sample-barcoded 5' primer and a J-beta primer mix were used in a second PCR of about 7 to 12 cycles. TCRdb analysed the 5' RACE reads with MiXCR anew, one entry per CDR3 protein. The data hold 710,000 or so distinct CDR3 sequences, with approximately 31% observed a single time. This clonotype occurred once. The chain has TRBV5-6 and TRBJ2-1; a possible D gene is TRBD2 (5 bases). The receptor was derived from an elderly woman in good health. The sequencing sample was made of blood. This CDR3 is CASSLAFRLAKGNEQFF. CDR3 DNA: TGTGCCAGCAGCTTGGCTTTTCGGCTAGCTAAGGGCAATGAGCAGTTCTTC.